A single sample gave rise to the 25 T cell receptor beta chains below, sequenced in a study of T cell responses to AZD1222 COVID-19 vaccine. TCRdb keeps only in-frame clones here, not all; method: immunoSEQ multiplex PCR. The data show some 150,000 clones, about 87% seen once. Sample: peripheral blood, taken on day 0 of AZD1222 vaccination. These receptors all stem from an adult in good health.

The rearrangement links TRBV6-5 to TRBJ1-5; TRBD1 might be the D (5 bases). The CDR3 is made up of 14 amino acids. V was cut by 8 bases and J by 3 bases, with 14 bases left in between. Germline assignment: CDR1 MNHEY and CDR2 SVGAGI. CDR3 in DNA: TGTGCCAGCGGCTACGACAGATCCAATCAGCCCCAGCATTTT. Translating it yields CASGYDRSNQPQHF.

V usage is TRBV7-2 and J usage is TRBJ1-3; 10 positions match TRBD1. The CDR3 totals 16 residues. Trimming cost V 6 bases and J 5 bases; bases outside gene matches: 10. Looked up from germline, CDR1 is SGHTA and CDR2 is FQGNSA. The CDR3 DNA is TGTGCCAGCAGTTTCGTTCCGGGACAGGGGAGAAACACCATATATTTT. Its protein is CASSFVPGQGRNTIYF. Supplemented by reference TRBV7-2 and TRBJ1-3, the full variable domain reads GAGVSQSPSNKVTEKGKDVELRCDPISGHTALYWYRQSLGQGLEFLIYFQGNSAPDKSGLPSDRFSAERTGGSVSTLTIQRTQQEDSAVYLCASSFVPGQGRNTIYFGEGSWLTVV.

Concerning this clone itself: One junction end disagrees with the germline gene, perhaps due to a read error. The CDR3, as DNA: TGTGCCAGCAGTTTAGCAGTGACAGGAGATGCGAGTGAAAAACTGTTTTTT. Its protein product is CASSLAVTGDASEKLFF. This rearrangement joins TRBV7-8 to TRBJ1-4, with D tentatively TRBD1 (6 bases). CDR3 size: 17 residues. Germline CDR1 is SGHVS and CDR2 is FQNEAQ.

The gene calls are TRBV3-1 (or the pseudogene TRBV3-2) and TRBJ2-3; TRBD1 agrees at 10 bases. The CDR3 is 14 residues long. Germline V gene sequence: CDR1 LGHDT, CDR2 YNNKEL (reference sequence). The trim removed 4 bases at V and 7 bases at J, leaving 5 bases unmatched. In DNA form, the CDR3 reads TGTGCCAGCAGCCCCCGGGACAGGGGATATACGCAGTATTTT. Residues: CASSPRDRGYTQYF.

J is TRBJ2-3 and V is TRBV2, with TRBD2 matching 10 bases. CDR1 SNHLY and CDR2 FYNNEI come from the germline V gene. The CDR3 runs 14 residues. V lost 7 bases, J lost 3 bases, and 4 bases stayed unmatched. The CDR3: CASNLAGETDTQYF. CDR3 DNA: TGTGCCAGCAACCTAGCGGGGGAGACAGATACGCAGTATTTT.

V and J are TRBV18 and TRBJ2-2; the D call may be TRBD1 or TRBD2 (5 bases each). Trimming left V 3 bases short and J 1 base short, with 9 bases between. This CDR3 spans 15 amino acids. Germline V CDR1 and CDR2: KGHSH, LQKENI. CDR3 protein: CASSPGTVNTGELFF. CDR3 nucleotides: TGTGCCAGCTCACCTGGGACGGTGAACACCGGGGAGCTGTTTTTT.

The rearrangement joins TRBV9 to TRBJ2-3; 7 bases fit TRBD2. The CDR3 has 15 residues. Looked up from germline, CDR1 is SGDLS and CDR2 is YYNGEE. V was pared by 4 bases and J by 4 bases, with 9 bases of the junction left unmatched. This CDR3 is CASSPNGGGADTQYF. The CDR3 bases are TGTGCCAGCAGCCCGAACGGGGGAGGGGCAGATACGCAGTATTTT.

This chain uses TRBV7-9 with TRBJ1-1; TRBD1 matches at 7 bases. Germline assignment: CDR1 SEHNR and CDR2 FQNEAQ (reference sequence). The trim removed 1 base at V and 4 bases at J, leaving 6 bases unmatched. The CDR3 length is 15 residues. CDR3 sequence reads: CASSLVTGEATEAFF. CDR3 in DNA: TGTGCCAGCAGCTTAGTAACAGGGGAGGCCACTGAAGCTTTCTTT. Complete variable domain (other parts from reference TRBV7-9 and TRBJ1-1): DTGVSQNPRHKITKRGQNVTFRCDPISEHNRLYWYRQTLGQGPEFLTYFQNEAQLEKSRLLSDRFSAERPKGSFSTLEIQRTEQGDSAMYLCASSLVTGEATEAFFGQGTRLTVV.

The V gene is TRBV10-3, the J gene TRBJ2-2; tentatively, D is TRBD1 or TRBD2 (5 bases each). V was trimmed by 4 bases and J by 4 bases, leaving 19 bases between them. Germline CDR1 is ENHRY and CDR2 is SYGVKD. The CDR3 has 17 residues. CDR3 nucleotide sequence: TGTGCCATCAGTGGACCTCCGGGCCCGAGGGGCACCGGGGAGCTGTTTTTT. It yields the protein CAISGPPGPRGTGELFF.

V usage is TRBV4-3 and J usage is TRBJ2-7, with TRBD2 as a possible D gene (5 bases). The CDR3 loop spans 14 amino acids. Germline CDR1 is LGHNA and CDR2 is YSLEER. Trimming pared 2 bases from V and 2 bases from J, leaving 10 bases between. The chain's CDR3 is CASSQYSGTYEQYF. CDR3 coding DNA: TGCGCCAGCAGCCAATACAGCGGTACCTACGAGCAGTACTTC.

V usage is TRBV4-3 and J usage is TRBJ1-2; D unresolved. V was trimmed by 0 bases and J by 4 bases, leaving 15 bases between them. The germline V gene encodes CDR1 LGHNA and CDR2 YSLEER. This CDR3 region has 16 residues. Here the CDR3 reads CASSQDLPSGLYGYTF. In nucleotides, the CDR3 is TGCGCCAGCAGCCAAGATCTACCCAGTGGCCTCTATGGCTACACCTTC.

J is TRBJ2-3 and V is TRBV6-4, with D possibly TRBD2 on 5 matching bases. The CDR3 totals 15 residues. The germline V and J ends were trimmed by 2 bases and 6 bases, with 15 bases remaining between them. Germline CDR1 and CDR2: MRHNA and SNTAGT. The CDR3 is CASSDGLSPSDTQYF. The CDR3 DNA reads TGTGCCAGCAGTGACGGACTCTCCCCGAGTGATACGCAGTATTTT.

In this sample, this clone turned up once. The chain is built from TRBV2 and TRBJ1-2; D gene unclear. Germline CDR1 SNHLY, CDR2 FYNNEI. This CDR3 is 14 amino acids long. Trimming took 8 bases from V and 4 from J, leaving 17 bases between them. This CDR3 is CASSPGVPGYGYTF. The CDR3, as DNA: TGTGCCAGCTCGCCCGGGGTACCCGGCTATGGCTACACCTTC.

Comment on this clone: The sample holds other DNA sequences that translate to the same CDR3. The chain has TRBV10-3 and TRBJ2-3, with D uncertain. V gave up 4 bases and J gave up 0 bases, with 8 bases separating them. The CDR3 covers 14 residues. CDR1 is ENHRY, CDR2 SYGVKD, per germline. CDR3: CAISGALSTDTQYF. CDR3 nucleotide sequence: TGTGCCATCAGTGGGGCTCTTAGCACAGATACGCAGTATTTT.

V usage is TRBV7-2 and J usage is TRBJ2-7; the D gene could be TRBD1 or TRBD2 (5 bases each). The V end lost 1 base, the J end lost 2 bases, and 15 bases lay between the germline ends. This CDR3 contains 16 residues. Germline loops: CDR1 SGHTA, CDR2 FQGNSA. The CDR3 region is CASSLGGTRGAYEQYF. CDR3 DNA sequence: TGTGCCAGCAGCTTAGGAGGGACGCGTGGGGCCTACGAGCAGTACTTC.

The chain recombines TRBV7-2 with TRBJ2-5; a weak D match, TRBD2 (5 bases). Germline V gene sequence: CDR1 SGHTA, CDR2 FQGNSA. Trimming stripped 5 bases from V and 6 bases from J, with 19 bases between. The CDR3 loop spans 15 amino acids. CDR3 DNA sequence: TGTGCCAGCAGCCCCGAGGGAAGTCTGGTCCAGACCCAGTACTTC. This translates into CASSPEGSLVQTQYF. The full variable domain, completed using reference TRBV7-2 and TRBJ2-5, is GAGVSQSPSNKVTEKGKDVELRCDPISGHTALYWYRQSLGQGLEFLIYFQGNSAPDKSGLPSDRFSAERTGGSVSTLTIQRTQQEDSAVYLCASSPEGSLVQTQYFGPGTRLLVL.

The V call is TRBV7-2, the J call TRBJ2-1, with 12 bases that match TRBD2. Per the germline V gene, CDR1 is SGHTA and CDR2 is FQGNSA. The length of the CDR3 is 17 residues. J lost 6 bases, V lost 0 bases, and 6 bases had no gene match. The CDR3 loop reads CASSLALRLAGANEQFF. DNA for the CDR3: TGTGCCAGCAGCTTAGCGCTAAGACTAGCGGGGGCCAATGAGCAGTTCTTC.

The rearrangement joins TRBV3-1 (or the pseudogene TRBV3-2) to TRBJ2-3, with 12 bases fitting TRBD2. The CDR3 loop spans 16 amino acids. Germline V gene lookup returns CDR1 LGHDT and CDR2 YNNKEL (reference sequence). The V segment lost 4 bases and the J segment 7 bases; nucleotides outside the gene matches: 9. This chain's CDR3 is CASSRPSGGAGNTQYF. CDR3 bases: TGTGCCAGCAGCCGCCCTAGCGGGGGGGCCGGGAATACGCAGTATTTT.

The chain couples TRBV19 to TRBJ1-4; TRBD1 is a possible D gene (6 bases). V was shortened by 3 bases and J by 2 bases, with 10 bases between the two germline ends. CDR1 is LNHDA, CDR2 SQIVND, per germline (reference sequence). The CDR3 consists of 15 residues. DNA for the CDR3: TGTGCCAGTAGTATCAACGGGGGCACTAATGAAAAACTGTTTTTT. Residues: CASSINGGTNEKLFF.

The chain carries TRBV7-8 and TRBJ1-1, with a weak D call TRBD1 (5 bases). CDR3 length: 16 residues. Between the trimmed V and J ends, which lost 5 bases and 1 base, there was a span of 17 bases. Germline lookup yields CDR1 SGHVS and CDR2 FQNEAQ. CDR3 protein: CASSPSPGLQNTEAFF. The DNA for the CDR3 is TGTGCCAGCAGCCCGTCTCCGGGACTCCAGAACACTGAAGCTTTCTTT.

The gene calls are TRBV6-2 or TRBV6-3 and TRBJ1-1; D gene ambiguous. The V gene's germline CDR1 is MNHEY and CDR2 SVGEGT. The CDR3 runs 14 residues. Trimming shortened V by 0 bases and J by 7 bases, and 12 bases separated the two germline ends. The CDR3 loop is CASSYSMRVDEAFF. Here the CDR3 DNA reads TGTGCCAGCAGTTACTCGATGAGGGTGGATGAAGCTTTCTTT.

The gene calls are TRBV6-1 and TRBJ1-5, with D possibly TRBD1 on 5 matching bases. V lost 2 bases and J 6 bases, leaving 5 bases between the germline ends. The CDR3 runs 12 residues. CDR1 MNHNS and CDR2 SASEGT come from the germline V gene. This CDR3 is CASSERGQPQHF. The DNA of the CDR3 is TGTGCCAGCAGTGAAAGGGGTCAGCCCCAGCATTTT.

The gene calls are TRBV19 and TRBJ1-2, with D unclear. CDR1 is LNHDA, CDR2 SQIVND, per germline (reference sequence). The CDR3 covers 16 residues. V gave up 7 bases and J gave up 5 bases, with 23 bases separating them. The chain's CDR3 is CASTPDFLEGRYGYTF. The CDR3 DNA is TGTGCCAGTACCCCGGACTTTCTCGAGGGCCGTTATGGCTACACCTTC.

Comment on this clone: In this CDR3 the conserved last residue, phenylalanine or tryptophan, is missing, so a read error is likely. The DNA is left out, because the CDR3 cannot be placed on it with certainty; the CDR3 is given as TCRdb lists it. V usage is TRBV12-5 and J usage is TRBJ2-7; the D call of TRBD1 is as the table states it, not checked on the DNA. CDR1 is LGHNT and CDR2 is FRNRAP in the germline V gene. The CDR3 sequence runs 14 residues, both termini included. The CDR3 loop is CASVLAQDRRSLRI.

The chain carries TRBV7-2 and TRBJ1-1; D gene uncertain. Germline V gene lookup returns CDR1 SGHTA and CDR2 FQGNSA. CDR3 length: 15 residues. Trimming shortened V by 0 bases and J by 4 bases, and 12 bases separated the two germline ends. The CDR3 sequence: CASSLAGADVTEAFF. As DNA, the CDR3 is TGTGCCAGCAGCTTAGCGGGAGCTGATGTCACTGAAGCTTTCTTT.